This T cell receptor beta chain was identified in a study of shared clonotypes between healthy human individuals. The table came from immunoSEQ multiplex PCR; TCRdb's copy has only in-frame clones and leaves some out. The profile shows 2.5 million or so clones, about 92% of them singletons. This clone was found once. Trimming took 1 base from V and 7 from J; bases not matched to a gene: 4. Germline values: CDR1 SGHNT, CDR2 YYREEE (reference sequence). This CDR3 region has 13 residues. The sequenced sample consisted of naive CD4+ T cells sorted from blood. Stated subset: CD45RA+ positively selected. The chain joins TRBV5-4 to TRBJ1-2, with TRBD1 identical over 7 bases. This TCR was sampled from a man younger than 35 in good health. The CDR3 coding sequence is TGTGCCAGCAGCTTGTACAGGGGTGGTGGCTACACCTTC. This translates into CASSLYRGGGYTF. The complete variable domain, with remaining parts taken from reference TRBV5-4 and TRBJ1-2, reads ETGVTQSPTHLIKTRGQQVTLRCSSQSGHNTVSWYQQALGQGPQFIFQYYREEENGRGNFPPRFSGLQFPNYSSELNVNALELDDSALYLCASSLYRGGGYTFGSGTRLTVV.